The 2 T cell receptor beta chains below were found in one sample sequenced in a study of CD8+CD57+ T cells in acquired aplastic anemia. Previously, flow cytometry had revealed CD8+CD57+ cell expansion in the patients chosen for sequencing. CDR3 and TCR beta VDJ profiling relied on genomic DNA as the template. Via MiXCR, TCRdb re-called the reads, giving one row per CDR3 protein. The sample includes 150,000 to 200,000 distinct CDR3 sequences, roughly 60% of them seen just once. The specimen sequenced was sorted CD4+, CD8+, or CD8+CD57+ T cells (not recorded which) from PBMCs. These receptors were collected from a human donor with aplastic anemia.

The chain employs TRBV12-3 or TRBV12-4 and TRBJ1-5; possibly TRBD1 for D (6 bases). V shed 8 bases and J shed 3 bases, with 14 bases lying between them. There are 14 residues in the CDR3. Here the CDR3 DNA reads TGTGCCAGCTCAGGACAGAGGATCAATCAGCCCCAGCATTTT. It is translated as CASSGQRINQPQHF.

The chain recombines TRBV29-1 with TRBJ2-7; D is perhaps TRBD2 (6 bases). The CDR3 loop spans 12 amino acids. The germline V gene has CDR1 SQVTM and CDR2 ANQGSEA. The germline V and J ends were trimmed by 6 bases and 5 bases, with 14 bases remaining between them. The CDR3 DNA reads TGCAGCGTGCAAGCGGGCGCTCACGAGCAGTACTTC. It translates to CSVQAGAHEQYF.